The sequence of this T cell receptor beta chain was determined in a study of blood T cell repertoires in COVID-19. For the study at large: Nucleic acid was either cDNA or gDNA, and it came from T cells, B-cell-depleted T cells, or PBMCs.

The V gene's germline CDR1 is LNHDA and CDR2 SQIVND (reference sequence). Trimming shortened V by 6 bases and J by 0 bases, and 9 bases separated the two germline ends. The CDR3 sequence is 14 residues long. Some clones are missing from TCRdb's copy, which holds only in-frame ones; the method was immunoSEQ multiplex PCR. This table holds 60,000 to 85,000 clones, under 95% found once. Sequenced input: peripheral blood. The V gene is TRBV19, the J gene TRBJ1-3, with a weak D call TRBD1 (5 bases). The TCR comes from a man aged 45 to 65 with acute or convalescent COVID-19. The CDR3 region is CASSPGHSGNTIYF. The CDR3 DNA follows: TGTGCCAGTAGCCCAGGACACTCTGGAAACACCATATATTTT.